The 16 T cell receptor beta chains presented below share a single source sample, sequenced in a study of cytomegalovirus exposure and HLA in healthy donors. This PCR relied on a set of 60 Vbeta primers and 13 Jbeta primers. Measured with immunoSEQ multiplex PCR; TCRdb has only the in-frame clones, and not every one. The sample holds fewer than 200,000 clones, more than 65% seen once. Sequencing input: PBMCs. The receptors derive from a woman between 45 and 65 years old in good health and CMV-seronegative.

The rearrangement uses TRBV28 and TRBJ1-1; 8 bases are shared with TRBD1. V shed 3 bases and J 3 bases; nucleotides not matched to a gene: 12. The CDR3 totals 17 residues. Germline V gives CDR1 MDHEN, CDR2 SYDVKM. CDR3 protein: CASSLTQGAWRDTEAFF. The CDR3 DNA reads TGTGCCAGCAGTTTGACTCAGGGGGCCTGGCGGGACACTGAAGCTTTCTTT.

V gene TRBV6-1 combines with J gene TRBJ2-3; 7 bases are a match to TRBD1. J lost 5 bases, V lost 4 bases, and 3 bases had no gene match. Germline values: CDR1 MNHNS, CDR2 SASEGT. The CDR3 is 13 residues long. The CDR3 region has the DNA TGTGCCAGCAGTGGGACAGGAGGAGATACGCAGTATTTT. It encodes CASSGTGGDTQYF.

V is TRBV6-5 and J is TRBJ2-7; possibly TRBD2 for D (5 bases). Trimming left V 5 bases short and J 3 bases short, with 17 bases between. The CDR3 is 15 amino acids. CDR1 and CDR2 (germline): MNHEY, SVGAGI. CDR3 amino acids: CASSASWETLYEQYF. The DNA of the CDR3 is TGTGCCAGCAGTGCCTCGTGGGAGACTCTCTACGAGCAGTACTTC.

The chain is built from TRBV7-9 and TRBJ2-5, with D unresolved. The V gene's germline CDR1 is SEHNR and CDR2 FQNEAQ (reference sequence). The V end was cut by 2 bases, the J end by 2 bases, with 15 bases between. The CDR3 runs to 16 residues. In DNA form, the CDR3 reads TGTGCCAGCAGCTTATTCGAGGAAGATCCTCAAGAGACCCAGTACTTC. This sequence encodes CASSLFEEDPQETQYF.

This chain links TRBV28 with TRBJ2-7, with D hard to call. The CDR3 consists of 12 residues. Germline V lookup: CDR1 MDHEN, CDR2 SYDVKM. The V and J ends lost 4 bases and 2 bases respectively, with 6 bases between them. Here the CDR3 reads CASSSVTYEQYF. CDR3 nucleotides: TGTGCCAGCAGTTCGGTAACCTACGAGCAGTACTTC.

J is TRBJ1-5 and V is TRBV27; D not resolved. The CDR3 length is 14 residues. V gave up 3 bases and J gave up 1 base, with 7 bases separating them. Germline-derived CDR1 and CDR2 are MNHEY and SMNVEV (reference sequence). CDR3 sequence (DNA): TGTGCCAGCAGTTTTGCGGGGAGCAATCAGCCCCAGCATTTT. This encodes CASSFAGSNQPQHF.

The chain has TRBV6-4 and TRBJ2-5; possibly TRBD2 for D (5 bases). Gene TRBJ2-7 matches the end of the DNA better, so the J call may be wrong. Germline assignment: CDR1 MRHNA and CDR2 SNTAGT. This CDR3 region has 15 residues. The DNA for the CDR3 is TGTGCCAGCAGTGAGTGGGAGAGGTGTTCCTACGAGCAGTACTTC. Amino acid sequence: CASSEWERCSYEQYF.

This chain links TRBV6-5 with TRBJ2-3; tentative D call: TRBD1 (5 bases). The CDR3 loop spans 14 amino acids. Germline V lookup: CDR1 MNHEY, CDR2 SVGAGI. V gave up 2 bases and J gave up 5 bases, with 11 bases separating them. DNA of the CDR3: TGTGCCAGCAGTTACAGGGGTTCGGGAGATACGCAGTATTTT. Protein: CASSYRGSGDTQYF.

The V call is TRBV11-2, the J call TRBJ2-5; D possibly corresponds to TRBD1 (5 bases). The CDR3 loop spans 15 amino acids. Trimming shortened V by 5 bases and J by 2 bases, and 15 bases separated the two germline ends. Per germline, CDR1 SGHAT and CDR2 FQNNGV. The CDR3, as DNA: TGTGCCAGCAGCCTCCCCCGGACACATCAAGAGACCCAGTACTTC. This gives the protein CASSLPRTHQETQYF.

The J gene is TRBJ1-1, the V gene TRBV28; no firm D call. The CDR3 runs 13 residues. Trimming shortened V by 1 base and J by 5 bases, and 8 bases separated the two germline ends. CDR1 and CDR2 (germline): MDHEN, SYDVKM. The CDR3 DNA reads TGTGCCAGCAGTTTATATGCGGGGACTGAAGCTTTCTTT. It is translated as CASSLYAGTEAFF. The whole variable domain, remainder taken from reference TRBV28 and TRBJ1-1, is DVKVTQSSRYLVKRTGEKVFLECVQDMDHENMFWYRQDPGLGLRLIYFSYDVKMKEKGDIPEGYSVSREKKERFSLILESASTNQTSMYLCASSLYAGTEAFFGQGTRLTVV.

The chain has TRBV7-2 and TRBJ1-6; 7 positions match TRBD1. V was clipped by 5 bases and J by 8 bases; unmatched bases: 12. The CDR3 runs 16 residues. CDR1 and CDR2 (germline): SGHTA, FQGNSA. This chain's CDR3 is CASSLFEDRRYSPLHF. DNA for the CDR3: TGTGCCAGCAGCCTATTCGAGGACAGGCGATATTCACCCCTCCACTTT.

The chain employs TRBV5-1 and TRBJ2-7; the match to TRBD1 covers 8 bases. The ends lost 2 bases at V and 2 bases at J; junction bases unmatched: 3. The CDR3 length is 14 residues. Germline V gene sequence: CDR1 SGHRS, CDR2 YFSETQ. The CDR3 region is CASSFGQGPYEQYF. The CDR3 bases are TGCGCCAGCAGCTTCGGACAGGGACCCTACGAGCAGTACTTC.

In DNA, the CDR3 is TGTGCCAGCAGCTTAAAACTAGCGGGGAGCTATGAGCAGTTCTTC. Translating gives CASSLKLAGSYEQFF. V and J are TRBV5-6 and TRBJ2-1, with 10 positions matching TRBD2. The J segment lost 8 bases and the V segment lost 2 bases, leaving 7 bases of the junction unmatched. In germline, CDR1 is SGHDT, CDR2 YYEEEE. The CDR3 is 15 residues long.

The chain carries TRBV5-1 and TRBJ2-2, with TRBD1 matching 9 bases. Trimming removed 1 base from V and 6 bases from J; junction bases left unmatched: 10. CDR1 is SGHRS, CDR2 YFSETQ, per germline. The CDR3 has 17 residues. The CDR3, as DNA: TGCGCCAGCAGCTTGATCAGGGTCGGACAGGGGTCCGGGGAGCTGTTTTTT. The encoded protein is CASSLIRVGQGSGELFF.

V gene TRBV9 combines with J gene TRBJ2-3; 11 nucleotides agree with TRBD1. From germline, CDR1 is SGDLS and CDR2 YYNGEE. This CDR3 spans 16 amino acids. V was pared by 4 bases and J by 2 bases, with 6 bases of the junction left unmatched. The CDR3 DNA is TGTGCCAGCAGCTTTCGGACAGGGGGCGACACAGATACGCAGTATTTT. Translated, it gives CASSFRTGGDTDTQYF.

This clone was seen a few times. The chain is built from TRBV15 and TRBJ1-5; 8 bases align to TRBD1. CDR1 is LNHNV, CDR2 YYDKDF, per germline (reference sequence). The CDR3 extends over 16 amino acids. The junction had 6 bases not matched to a gene; V was cut back by 0 bases and J by 5 bases. The CDR3 region has the DNA TGTGCCACCAGCAGAGATCACGACAGGGGATATCAGCCCCAGCATTTT. This encodes CATSRDHDRGYQPQHF.